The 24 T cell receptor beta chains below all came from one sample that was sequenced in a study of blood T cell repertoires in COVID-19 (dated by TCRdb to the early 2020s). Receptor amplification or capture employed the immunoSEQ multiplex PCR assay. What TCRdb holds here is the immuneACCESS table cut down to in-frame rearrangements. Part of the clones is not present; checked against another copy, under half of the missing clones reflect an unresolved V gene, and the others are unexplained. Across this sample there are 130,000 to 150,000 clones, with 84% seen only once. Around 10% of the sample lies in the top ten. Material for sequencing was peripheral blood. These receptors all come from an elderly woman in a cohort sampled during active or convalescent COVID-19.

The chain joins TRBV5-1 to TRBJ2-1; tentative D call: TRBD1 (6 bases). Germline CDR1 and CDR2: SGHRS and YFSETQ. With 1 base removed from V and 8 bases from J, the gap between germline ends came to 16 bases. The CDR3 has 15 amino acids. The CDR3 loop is CASSLSVQGIDEQFF. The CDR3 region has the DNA TGCGCCAGCAGCTTGTCTGTACAGGGTATCGATGAGCAGTTCTTC. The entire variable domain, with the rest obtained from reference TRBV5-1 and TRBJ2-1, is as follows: KAGVTQTPRYLIKTRGQQVTLSCSPISGHRSVSWYQQTPGQGLQFLFEYFSETQRNKGNFPGRFSGRQFSNSRSEMNVSTLELGDSALYLCASSLSVQGIDEQFFGPGTRLTVL.

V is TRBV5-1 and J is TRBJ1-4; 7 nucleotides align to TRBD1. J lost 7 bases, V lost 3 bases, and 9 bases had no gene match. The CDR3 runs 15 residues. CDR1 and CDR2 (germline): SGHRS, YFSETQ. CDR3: CASSSKTGRTEKLFF. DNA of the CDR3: TGCGCCAGCAGCTCCAAGACAGGGCGGACTGAAAAACTGTTTTTT.

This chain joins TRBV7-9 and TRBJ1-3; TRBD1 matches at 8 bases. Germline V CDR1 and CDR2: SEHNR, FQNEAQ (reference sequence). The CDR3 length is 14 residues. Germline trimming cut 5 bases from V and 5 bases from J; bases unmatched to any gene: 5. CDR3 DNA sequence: TGTGCCAGCAGCGCCACAGGGGGTAGAAACACCATATATTTT. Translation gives CASSATGGRNTIYF.

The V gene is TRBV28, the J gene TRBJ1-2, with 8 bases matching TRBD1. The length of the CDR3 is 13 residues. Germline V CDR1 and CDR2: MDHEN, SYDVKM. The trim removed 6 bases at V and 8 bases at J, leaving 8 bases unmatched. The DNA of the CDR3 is TGTGCCAGCAGACCTTTGACAGGGGCCGGCTACACCTTC. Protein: CASRPLTGAGYTF.

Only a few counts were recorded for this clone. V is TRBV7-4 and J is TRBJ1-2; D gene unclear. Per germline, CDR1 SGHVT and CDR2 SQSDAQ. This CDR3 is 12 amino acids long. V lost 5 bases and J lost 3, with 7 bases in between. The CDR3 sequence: CASSLSYYGYTF. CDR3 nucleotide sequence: TGTGCCAGCAGCCTCTCCTACTATGGCTACACCTTC.

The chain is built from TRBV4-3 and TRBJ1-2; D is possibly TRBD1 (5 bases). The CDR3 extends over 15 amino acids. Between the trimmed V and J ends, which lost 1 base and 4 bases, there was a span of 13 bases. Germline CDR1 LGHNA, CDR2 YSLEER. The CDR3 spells CASSQAEGATYGYTF. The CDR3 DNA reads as TGCGCCAGCAGCCAAGCGGAAGGGGCCACCTATGGCTACACCTTC.

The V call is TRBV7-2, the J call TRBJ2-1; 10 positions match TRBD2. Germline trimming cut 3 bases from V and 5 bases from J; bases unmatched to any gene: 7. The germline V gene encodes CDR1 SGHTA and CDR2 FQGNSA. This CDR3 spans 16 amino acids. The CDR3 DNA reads TGTGCCAGCAGCTTTAGTTTACTAGCGGGAAACAATGAGCAGTTCTTC. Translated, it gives CASSFSLLAGNNEQFF.

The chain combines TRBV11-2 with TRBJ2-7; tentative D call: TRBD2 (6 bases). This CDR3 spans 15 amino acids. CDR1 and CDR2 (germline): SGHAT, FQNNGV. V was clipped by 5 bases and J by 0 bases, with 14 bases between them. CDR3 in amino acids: CASSAGPANSYEQYF. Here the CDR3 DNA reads TGTGCCAGCAGCGCGGGACCCGCGAACTCCTACGAGCAGTACTTC.

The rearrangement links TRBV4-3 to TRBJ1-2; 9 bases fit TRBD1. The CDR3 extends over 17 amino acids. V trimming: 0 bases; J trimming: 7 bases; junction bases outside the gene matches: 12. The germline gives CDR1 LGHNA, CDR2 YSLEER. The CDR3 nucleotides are TGCGCCAGCAGCCAAGATCCCGGGACAGGGCCCAGAGGTGGCTACACCTTC. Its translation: CASSQDPGTGPRGGYTF.

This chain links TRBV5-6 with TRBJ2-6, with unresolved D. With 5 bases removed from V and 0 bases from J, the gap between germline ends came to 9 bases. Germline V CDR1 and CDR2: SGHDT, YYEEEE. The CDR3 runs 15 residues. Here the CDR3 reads CASSFTGSGANVLTF. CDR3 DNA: TGTGCCAGCAGTTTCACGGGCTCTGGGGCCAACGTCCTGACTTTC.

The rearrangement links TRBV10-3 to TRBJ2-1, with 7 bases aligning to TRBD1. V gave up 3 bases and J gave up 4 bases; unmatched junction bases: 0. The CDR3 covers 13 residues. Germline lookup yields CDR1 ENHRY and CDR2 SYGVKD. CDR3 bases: TGTGCCATCAGTGAACAGGGGTACAATGAGCAGTTCTTC. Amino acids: CAISEQGYNEQFF.

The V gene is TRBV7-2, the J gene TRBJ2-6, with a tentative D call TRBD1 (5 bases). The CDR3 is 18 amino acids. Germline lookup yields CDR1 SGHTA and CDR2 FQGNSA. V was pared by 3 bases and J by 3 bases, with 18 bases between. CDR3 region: CASSFSGAGVRGANVLTF. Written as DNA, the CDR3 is TGTGCCAGCAGCTTTAGTGGGGCTGGAGTTCGTGGGGCCAACGTCCTGACTTTC.

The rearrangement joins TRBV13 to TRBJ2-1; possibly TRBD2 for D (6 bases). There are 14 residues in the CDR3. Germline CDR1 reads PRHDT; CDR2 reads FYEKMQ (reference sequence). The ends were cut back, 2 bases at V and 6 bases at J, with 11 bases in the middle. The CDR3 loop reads CASSLNPEGNEQFF. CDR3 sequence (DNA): TGTGCCAGCAGCTTAAACCCGGAGGGCAATGAGCAGTTCTTC. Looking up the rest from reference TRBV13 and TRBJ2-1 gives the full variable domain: AAGVIQSPRHLIKEKRETATLKCYPIPRHDTVYWYQQGPGQDPQFLISFYEKMQSDKGSIPDRFSAQQFSDYHSELNMSSLELGDSALYFCASSLNPEGNEQFFGPGTRLTVL.

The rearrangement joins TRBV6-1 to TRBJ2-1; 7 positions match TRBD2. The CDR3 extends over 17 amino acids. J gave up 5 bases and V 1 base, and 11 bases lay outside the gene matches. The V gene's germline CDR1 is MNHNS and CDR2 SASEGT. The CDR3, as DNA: TGTGCCAGCAGTGAAGGGGGAGGGTCCTCCCGCGACAATGAGCAGTTCTTC. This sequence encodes CASSEGGGSSRDNEQFF.

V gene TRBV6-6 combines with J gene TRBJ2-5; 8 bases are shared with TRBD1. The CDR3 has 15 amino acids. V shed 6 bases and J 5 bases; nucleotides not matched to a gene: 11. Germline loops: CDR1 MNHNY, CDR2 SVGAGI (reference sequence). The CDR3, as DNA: TGTGCCAGCAGCTCCCAGACAGGGGTTACGGAGACCCAGTACTTC. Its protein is CASSSQTGVTETQYF.

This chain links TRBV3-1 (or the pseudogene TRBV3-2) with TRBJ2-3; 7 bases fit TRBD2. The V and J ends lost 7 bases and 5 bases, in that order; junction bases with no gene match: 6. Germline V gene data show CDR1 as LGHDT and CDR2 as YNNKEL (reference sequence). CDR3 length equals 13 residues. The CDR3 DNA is TGTGCCAGCACCGACCGGGGGGAAGATACGCAGTATTTT. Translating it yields CASTDRGEDTQYF.

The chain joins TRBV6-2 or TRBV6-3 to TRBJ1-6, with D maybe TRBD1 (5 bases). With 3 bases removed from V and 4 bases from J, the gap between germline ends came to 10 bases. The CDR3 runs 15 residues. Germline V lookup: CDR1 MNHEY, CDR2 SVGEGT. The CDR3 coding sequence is TGTGCCAGCAGTTATAACGACAGATATAATTCACCCCTCCACTTT. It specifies CASSYNDRYNSPLHF.

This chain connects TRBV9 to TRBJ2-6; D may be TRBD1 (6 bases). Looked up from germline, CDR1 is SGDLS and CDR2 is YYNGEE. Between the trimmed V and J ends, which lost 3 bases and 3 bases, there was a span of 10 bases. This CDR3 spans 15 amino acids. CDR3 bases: TGTGCCAGCAGCGCTCAGGGGATTGGGGCCAACGTCCTGACTTTC. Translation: CASSAQGIGANVLTF.

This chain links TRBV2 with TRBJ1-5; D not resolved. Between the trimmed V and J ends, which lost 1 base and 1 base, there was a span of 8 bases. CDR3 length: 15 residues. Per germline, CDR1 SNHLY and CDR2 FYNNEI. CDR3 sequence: CASSEDQISNQPQHF. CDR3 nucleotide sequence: TGTGCCAGCAGTGAAGACCAGATAAGCAATCAGCCCCAGCATTTT.

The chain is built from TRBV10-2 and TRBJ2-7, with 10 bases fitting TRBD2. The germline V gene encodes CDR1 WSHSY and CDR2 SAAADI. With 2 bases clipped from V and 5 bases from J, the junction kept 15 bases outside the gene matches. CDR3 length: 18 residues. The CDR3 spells CASSEVIRSGGGFDEQYF. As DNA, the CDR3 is TGCGCCAGCAGTGAGGTAATAAGGAGCGGGGGGGGATTCGACGAGCAGTACTTC.

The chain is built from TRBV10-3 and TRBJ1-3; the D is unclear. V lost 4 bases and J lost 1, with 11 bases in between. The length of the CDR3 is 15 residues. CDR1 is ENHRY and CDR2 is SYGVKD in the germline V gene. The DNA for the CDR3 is TGTGCCATCAGTGGTACAGAGATATCTGGAAACACCATATATTTT. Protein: CAISGTEISGNTIYF.

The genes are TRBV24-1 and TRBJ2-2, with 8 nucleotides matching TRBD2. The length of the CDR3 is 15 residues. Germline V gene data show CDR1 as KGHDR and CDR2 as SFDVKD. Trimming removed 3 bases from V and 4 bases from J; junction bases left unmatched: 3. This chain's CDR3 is CATSDPGGSTGELFF. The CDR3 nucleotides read TGTGCCACCAGTGATCCGGGGGGGAGCACCGGGGAGCTGTTTTTT.

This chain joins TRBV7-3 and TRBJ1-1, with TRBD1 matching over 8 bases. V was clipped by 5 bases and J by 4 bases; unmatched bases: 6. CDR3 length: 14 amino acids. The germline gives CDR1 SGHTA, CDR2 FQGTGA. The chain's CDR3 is CASSETGVGTEAFF. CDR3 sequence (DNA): TGTGCCAGCAGCGAGACAGGGGTTGGCACTGAAGCTTTCTTT.

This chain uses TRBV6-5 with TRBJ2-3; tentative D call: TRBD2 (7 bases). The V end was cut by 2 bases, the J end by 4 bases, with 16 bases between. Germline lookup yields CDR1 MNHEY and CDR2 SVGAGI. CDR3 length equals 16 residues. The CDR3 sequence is CASSYASRRGPDTQYF. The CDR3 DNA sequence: TGTGCCAGCAGTTACGCTTCTAGGCGGGGGCCAGATACGCAGTATTTT.